Presented here are 29 T cell receptor beta chains from one specimen sequenced in a study of cytomegalovirus exposure and HLA in healthy donors. The PCR was carried out with 60 Vbeta primers and 13 Jbeta primers. Sequencing used immunoSEQ multiplex PCR; TCRdb keeps in-frame clones, though not all of them. The top ten hold approximately 2.5% of the sample, which has 200,000 to 250,000 clones, approximately 70% seen once. The sequenced sample consisted of PBMCs. These receptors were collected from a man aged 35-49 years in good health and CMV-seropositive.

In its sample, this clone was seen a few times. CDR3 in amino acids: CASSVRQGRDTDTQYF. As DNA, the CDR3 is TGTGCCAGCAGCGTTAGACAGGGGCGTGACACAGATACGCAGTATTTT. V gene TRBV9 combines with J gene TRBJ2-3, with 8 bases lining up with TRBD1. V shed 2 bases, J shed 2 bases, and the junction held 7 bases outside the gene matches. The CDR3 has 16 residues. Germline V gene sequence: CDR1 SGDLS, CDR2 YYNGEE.

The chain uses TRBV7-9 and TRBJ2-2, with D possibly being TRBD1 (6 bases). Germline CDR1 and CDR2: SEHNR and FQNEAQ (reference sequence). Trimming removed 5 bases from V and 1 base from J, with 11 bases in between. This CDR3 is built from 15 residues. CDR3 nucleotide sequence: TGTGCCAGCAGCCACTTCAGGGGGAACACCGGGGAGCTGTTTTTT. Its protein product is CASSHFRGNTGELFF.

The V gene is TRBV5-1, the J gene TRBJ1-5, with 9 positions matching TRBD1. CDR3 length: 15 amino acids. Germline CDR1 and CDR2: SGHRS and YFSETQ. V gave up 3 bases and J gave up 4 bases; unmatched junction bases: 5. This chain's CDR3 is CASSSGTGRNQPQHF. The DNA for the CDR3 is TGCGCCAGCAGCTCCGGGACAGGGCGTAATCAGCCCCAGCATTTT.

The genes are TRBV5-1 and TRBJ1-1, with 10 bases identical to TRBD1. The CDR3 is made up of 15 amino acids. Germline V gene sequence: CDR1 SGHRS, CDR2 YFSETQ. Trimming at V came to 2 bases and at J to 7 bases, leaving 8 bases not matched to a gene. CDR3: CASSFSGTGVNEAFF. CDR3 DNA sequence: TGCGCCAGCAGCTTCTCCGGGACAGGGGTGAATGAAGCTTTCTTT.

This chain links TRBV5-6 with TRBJ1-2, with TRBD1 identical over 7 bases. CDR1 is SGHDT and CDR2 is YYEEEE in the germline V gene. V was clipped by 0 bases and J by 8 bases; unmatched bases: 7. The CDR3 length is 14 residues. CDR3 bases: TGTGCCAGCAGCTTGGTGGACAGGATTACGGGCTACACCTTC. Translating gives CASSLVDRITGYTF.

The chain uses TRBV28 and TRBJ1-3; D not resolved. The V end was cut by 10 bases, the J end by 0 bases, with 10 bases between. Germline CDR1 and CDR2: MDHEN and SYDVKM. This CDR3 has 13 residues. The CDR3 loop reads CATIAPSGNTIYF. The DNA of the CDR3 is TGTGCCACCATAGCCCCCTCTGGAAACACCATATATTTT.

The rearrangement joins TRBV7-2 to TRBJ2-1; D might be TRBD2 (7 bases). The germline gives CDR1 SGHTA, CDR2 FQGNSA. The CDR3 runs 13 residues. The V gene lost 10 bases and the J gene lost 7 bases, with 17 bases spanning the gap. Here the CDR3 DNA reads TGTGCCATCGAGGGGGGGTATAAAAATGAGCAGTTCTTC. It yields the protein CAIEGGYKNEQFF.

The rearrangement uses TRBV21-1 and TRBJ1-1; the D call of TRBD1 is as the table states it, not checked on the DNA. TRBV21-1 is given as a pseudogene. The CDR3 is made up of 16 amino acids. The CDR3 loop is CASTNVLDRGDTEAFF. The CDR3 DNA reads TGTGCCAGCACCAACGTCCTGGACAGGGGAGACACTGAAGCTTTCTTT.

The sample holds a few counts of this clone. The chain is built from TRBV5-1 and TRBJ1-2; maybe TRBD1 (5 bases). Trimming cost V 3 bases and J 6 bases, with 15 bases left between them. Germline assignment: CDR1 SGHRS and CDR2 YFSETQ. This CDR3 comprises 14 residues. The CDR3, as DNA: TGCGCCAGCAGCTCCGGTTGGGGGGGTGATGGCTACACCTTC. Translated: CASSSGWGGDGYTF. The whole variable domain, filled in from reference TRBV5-1 and TRBJ1-2, reads KAGVTQTPRYLIKTRGQQVTLSCSPISGHRSVSWYQQTPGQGLQFLFEYFSETQRNKGNFPGRFSGRQFSNSRSEMNVSTLELGDSALYLCASSSGWGGDGYTFGSGTRLTVV.

The gene calls are TRBV19 and TRBJ1-5; D is ambiguous. CDR3 length: 14 residues. Germline loops: CDR1 LNHDA, CDR2 SQIVND (reference sequence). Trimming cost V 3 bases and J 5 bases, with 11 bases left between them. The CDR3 DNA sequence: TGTGCCAGTAGTATTACCCACGGTTATCAGCCCCAGCATTTT. Amino acids: CASSITHGYQPQHF.

This chain links TRBV27 with TRBJ1-2; the D gene is possibly TRBD1 (6 bases). V was clipped by 4 bases and J by 0 bases, with 12 bases between them. The CDR3 covers 15 residues. Germline CDR1 and CDR2: MNHEY and SMNVEV (reference sequence). CDR3 coding DNA: TGTGCCAGCAGTTCCACAGGGACGGCTAACTATGGCTACACCTTC. Amino acid sequence: CASSSTGTANYGYTF.

This rearrangement joins TRBV25-1 to TRBJ2-3; 8 bases line up with TRBD2. V shed 5 bases, J shed 9 bases, and the junction held 10 bases outside the gene matches. The germline V gene encodes CDR1 MGHDK and CDR2 SYGVNS. This CDR3 has 14 amino acids. In DNA, the CDR3 is TGTGCCAGCAGTCTTAGCGGGGTTGGGGGAACGCAGTATTTT. Protein: CASSLSGVGGTQYF.

V is TRBV18 and J is TRBJ1-5; the D gene is possibly TRBD1 (5 bases). CDR1 KGHSH and CDR2 LQKENI come from the germline V gene. Trimming took off 3 bases at V and 3 bases at J, with 6 bases between the two ends. This CDR3 is built from 13 residues. The CDR3 here is CASSPTDNQPQHF. For the CDR3, the DNA is TGTGCCAGCTCACCGACAGACAATCAGCCCCAGCATTTT.

The chain has TRBV6-6 and TRBJ1-5; D unresolved. Germline V gives CDR1 MNHNY, CDR2 SVGAGI (reference sequence). The CDR3 loop spans 12 amino acids. The V gene lost 6 bases and the J gene lost 4 bases, with 7 bases spanning the gap. The chain's CDR3 is CASSPVNQPQHF. The CDR3 DNA sequence: TGTGCCAGCAGCCCCGTTAATCAGCCCCAGCATTTT.

This clone has a handful of counts. The gene calls are TRBV5-6 and TRBJ1-4; 7 bases match TRBD1. This CDR3 has 15 residues. The V gene's germline CDR1 is SGHDT and CDR2 YYEEEE. Trimming at V came to 0 bases and at J to 8 bases, leaving 7 bases not matched to a gene. The CDR3 loop is CASSLEGGAAEKLFF. The DNA of the CDR3 is TGTGCCAGCAGCTTGGAAGGGGGCGCCGCCGAAAAACTGTTTTTT.

There are a few counts of this clone. The chain recombines TRBV27 with TRBJ2-5; D not resolved. The V end was cut by 8 bases, the J end by 1 base, with 5 bases between. The length of the CDR3 is 11 residues. Germline V gives CDR1 MNHEY, CDR2 SMNVEV (reference sequence). This chain's CDR3 is CASGFQETQYF. CDR3 bases: TGTGCCAGCGGCTTCCAAGAGACCCAGTACTTC.

This chain uses TRBV29-1 with TRBJ1-1, with D uncertain. There are 12 residues in the CDR3. Trimming shortened V by 5 bases and J by 1 base, and 8 bases separated the two germline ends. Germline V gives CDR1 SQVTM, CDR2 ANQGSEA. CDR3 residues: CSVTTGNTEAFF. The CDR3 DNA reads as TGCAGCGTTACGACGGGGAACACTGAAGCTTTCTTT.

The chain is built from TRBV2 and TRBJ1-4; 10 nucleotides line up with TRBD1. This CDR3 contains 14 residues. Per germline, CDR1 SNHLY and CDR2 FYNNEI. Trimming cost V 8 bases and J 4 bases; bases outside gene matches: 4. The CDR3 nucleotides are TGTGCCAGCGGGGGACAGGGGCGTAATGAAAAACTGTTTTTT. Protein: CASGGQGRNEKLFF.

The table lists this clone with a few counts. Here the CDR3 reads CASSALGSSYNEQFF. The CDR3 nucleotides are TGTGCCAGCAGCGCCCTAGGTAGCTCCTACAATGAGCAGTTCTTC. The chain is built from TRBV9 and TRBJ2-1; D gene unclear. This CDR3 spans 15 amino acids. V lost 3 bases and J 0 bases, leaving 10 bases between the germline ends. Germline CDR1 and CDR2: SGDLS and YYNGEE.

The V and J genes are TRBV9 and TRBJ2-2; 9 nucleotides agree with TRBD1. The CDR3 runs 16 residues. The trim removed 3 bases at V and 4 bases at J, leaving 7 bases unmatched. CDR1 is SGDLS, CDR2 YYNGEE, per germline. Written as DNA, the CDR3 is TGTGCCAGCAGCGCGAGGGGACAGGGTCGCACCGGGGAGCTGTTTTTT. Amino acids: CASSARGQGRTGELFF.

The CDR3 region has the DNA TGTGCCAGCAGTTACACCGTTCAGGGTGCTGGAAACACCATATATTTT. Translating it yields CASSYTVQGAGNTIYF. This rearrangement joins TRBV6-6 to TRBJ1-3; D is possibly TRBD1 (5 bases). Germline CDR1 MNHNY, CDR2 SVGAGI (reference sequence). V shed 2 bases and J shed 2 bases, with 13 bases lying between them. CDR3 length equals 16 residues.

As concerns this clone: Other DNA sequences in the same sample also yield this CDR3. The CDR3 DNA reads as TGTGCCAGTAGTCTCCGGACAGGCTCCTACGAGCAGTACTTC. It is translated as CASSLRTGSYEQYF. This chain uses TRBV19 with TRBJ2-7; 7 bases map to TRBD1. Trimming at V came to 5 bases and at J to 0 bases, leaving 4 bases not matched to a gene. The CDR3 loop spans 14 amino acids. The germline V gene has CDR1 LNHDA and CDR2 SQIVND (reference sequence).

This chain uses TRBV2 with TRBJ2-3, with 8 bases lining up with TRBD1. The length of the CDR3 is 15 residues. The V gene's germline CDR1 is SNHLY and CDR2 FYNNEI. J was trimmed by 4 bases and V by 1 base; bases with no gene match: 4. In DNA form, the CDR3 reads TGTGCCAGCAGTGAAGGGGACAGGCGACCAGATACGCAGTATTTT. Translated, it gives CASSEGDRRPDTQYF. Drawing the rest from reference TRBV2 and TRBJ2-3, the complete variable domain is EPEVTQTPSHQVTQMGQEVILRCVPISNHLYFYWYRQILGQKVEFLVSFYNNEISEKSEIFDDQFSVERPDGSNFTLKIRSTKLEDSAMYFCASSEGDRRPDTQYFGPGTRLTVL.

The CDR3 nucleotides are TGTGCCAGCAGTTACTCCGGCGCGGGGAAAGGGACTGAAGCTTTCTTT. Residues: CASSYSGAGKGTEAFF. The genes are TRBV6-5 and TRBJ1-1; D gene unclear. V dropped 0 bases and J dropped 5 bases, with 16 bases sitting between them. The CDR3 is 16 residues long. Germline V lookup: CDR1 MNHEY, CDR2 SVGAGI.

This clone was counted only a few times. This chain links TRBV6-6 with TRBJ1-1; no clear D. V dropped 2 bases and J dropped 2 bases, with 12 bases sitting between them. CDR3 size: 15 residues. CDR1 is MNHNY, CDR2 SVGAGI, per germline (reference sequence). The CDR3 DNA follows: TGTGCCAGCAGTTACCCCGGTTCGGGAAACACTGAAGCTTTCTTT. Translated, it gives CASSYPGSGNTEAFF.

J is TRBJ2-6 and V is TRBV7-9; the match to TRBD1 covers 9 bases. CDR1 is SEHNR, CDR2 FQNEAQ, per germline (reference sequence). The CDR3 extends over 18 amino acids. The V segment lost 5 bases and the J segment 0 bases; nucleotides outside the gene matches: 8. CDR3 amino acids: CASSPGQGLYSGANVLTF. DNA of the CDR3: TGTGCCAGCAGCCCCGGACAGGGGTTATACTCTGGGGCCAACGTCCTGACTTTC.

Remarks on this clone: Other DNA sequences of this sample code for an identical CDR3. The genes are TRBV4-1 and TRBJ1-6, with 9 positions matching TRBD1. V dropped 4 bases and J dropped 5; count of bases not matched to a gene: 3. The CDR3 loop spans 15 amino acids. From germline, CDR1 is MGHRA and CDR2 YSYEKL. CDR3: CASSLRDRDNSPLHF. The DNA of the CDR3 is TGCGCCAGCAGCCTCCGGGACAGGGATAATTCACCCCTCCACTTT.

The rearrangement links TRBV28 to TRBJ1-5; no clear D gene. Germline loops: CDR1 MDHEN, CDR2 SYDVKM. The length of the CDR3 is 13 residues. The ends were cut back, 8 bases at V and 7 bases at J, with 15 bases in the middle. The CDR3 loop is CASLLSRGQPQHF. The CDR3 region has the DNA TGTGCCAGCCTTTTATCGCGAGGACAGCCCCAGCATTTT.

The chain joins TRBV27 to TRBJ1-1, with D possibly TRBD1 on 5 matching bases. The CDR3 extends over 14 amino acids. V was cut by 7 bases and J by 5 bases, with 17 bases left in between. Germline CDR1 and CDR2: MNHEY and SMNVEV (reference sequence). The CDR3 spells CASKTSGVRTEAFF. The CDR3 DNA is TGTGCCAGCAAAACGTCGGGGGTGAGAACTGAAGCTTTCTTT.